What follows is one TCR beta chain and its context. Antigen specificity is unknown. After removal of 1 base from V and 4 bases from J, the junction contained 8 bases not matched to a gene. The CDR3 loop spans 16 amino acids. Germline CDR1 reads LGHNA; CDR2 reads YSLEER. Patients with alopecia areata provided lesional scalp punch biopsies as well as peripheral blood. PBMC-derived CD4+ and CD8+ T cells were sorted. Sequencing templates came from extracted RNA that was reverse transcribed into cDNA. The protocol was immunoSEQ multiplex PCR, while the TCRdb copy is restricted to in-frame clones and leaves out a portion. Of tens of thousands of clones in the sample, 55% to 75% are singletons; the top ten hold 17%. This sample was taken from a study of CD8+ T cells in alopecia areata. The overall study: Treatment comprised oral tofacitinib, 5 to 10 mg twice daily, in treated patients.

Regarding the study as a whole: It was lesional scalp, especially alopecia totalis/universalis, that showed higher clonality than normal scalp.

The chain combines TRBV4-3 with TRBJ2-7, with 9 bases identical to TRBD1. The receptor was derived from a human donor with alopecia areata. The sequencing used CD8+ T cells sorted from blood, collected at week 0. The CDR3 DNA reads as TGCGCCAGCAGCCAAGGTTCATCCGGGACAGGGTACGAGCAGTACTTC. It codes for CASSQGSSGTGYEQYF.